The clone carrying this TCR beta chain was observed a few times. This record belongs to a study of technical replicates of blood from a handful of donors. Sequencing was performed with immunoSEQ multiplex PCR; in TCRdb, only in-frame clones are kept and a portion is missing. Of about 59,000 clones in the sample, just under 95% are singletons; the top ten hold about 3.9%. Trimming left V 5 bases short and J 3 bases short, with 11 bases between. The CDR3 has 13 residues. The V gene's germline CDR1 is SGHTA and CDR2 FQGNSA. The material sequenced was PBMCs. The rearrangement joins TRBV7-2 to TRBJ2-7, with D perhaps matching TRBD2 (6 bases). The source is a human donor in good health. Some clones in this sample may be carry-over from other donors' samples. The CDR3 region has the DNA TGTGCCAGCAGCGCCGTGCGGGGCTACGAGCAGTACTTC. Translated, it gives CASSAVRGYEQYF. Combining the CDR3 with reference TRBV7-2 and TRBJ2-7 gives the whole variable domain GAGVSQSPSNKVTEKGKDVELRCDPISGHTALYWYRQSLGQGLEFLIYFQGNSAPDKSGLPSDRFSAERTGGSVSTLTIQRTQQEDSAVYLCASSAVRGYEQYFGPGTRLTVT.